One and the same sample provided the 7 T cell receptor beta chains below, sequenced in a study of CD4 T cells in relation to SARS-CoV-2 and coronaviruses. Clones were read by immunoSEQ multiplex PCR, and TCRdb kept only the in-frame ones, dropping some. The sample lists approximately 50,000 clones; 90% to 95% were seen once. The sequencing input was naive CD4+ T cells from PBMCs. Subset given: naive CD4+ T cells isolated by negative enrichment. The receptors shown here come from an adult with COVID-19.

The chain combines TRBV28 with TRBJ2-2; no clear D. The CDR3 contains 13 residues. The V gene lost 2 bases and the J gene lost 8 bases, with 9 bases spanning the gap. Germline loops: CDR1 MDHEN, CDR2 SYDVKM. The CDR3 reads CASSLPVGGELFF. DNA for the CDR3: TGTGCCAGCAGTTTACCCGTAGGTGGGGAGCTGTTTTTT. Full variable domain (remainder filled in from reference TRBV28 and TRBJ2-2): DVKVTQSSRYLVKRTGEKVFLECVQDMDHENMFWYRQDPGLGLRLIYFSYDVKMKEKGDIPEGYSVSREKKERFSLILESASTNQTSMYLCASSLPVGGELFFGEGSRLTVL.

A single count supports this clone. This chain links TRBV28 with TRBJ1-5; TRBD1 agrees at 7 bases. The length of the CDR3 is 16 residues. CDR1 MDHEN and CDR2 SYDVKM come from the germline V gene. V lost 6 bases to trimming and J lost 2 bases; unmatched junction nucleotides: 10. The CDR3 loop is CASRRTGAIRNQPQHF. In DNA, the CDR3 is TGTGCCAGCAGACGTACAGGGGCGATCCGCAATCAGCCCCAGCATTTT.

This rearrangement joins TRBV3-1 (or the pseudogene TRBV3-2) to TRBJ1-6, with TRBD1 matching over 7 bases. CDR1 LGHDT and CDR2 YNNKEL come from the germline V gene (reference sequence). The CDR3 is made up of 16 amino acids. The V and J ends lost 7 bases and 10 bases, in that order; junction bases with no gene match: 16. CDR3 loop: CASTDTGVGDRSPLHF. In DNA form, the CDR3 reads TGTGCCAGCACCGATACAGGGGTTGGGGATCGGTCACCCCTCCACTTT.

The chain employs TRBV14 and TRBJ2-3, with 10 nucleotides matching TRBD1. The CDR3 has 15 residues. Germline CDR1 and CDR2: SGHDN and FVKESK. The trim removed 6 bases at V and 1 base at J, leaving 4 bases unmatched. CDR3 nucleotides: TGTGCCAGCAGTCTCGGACAGGGGGGCACAGATACGCAGTATTTT. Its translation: CASSLGQGGTDTQYF. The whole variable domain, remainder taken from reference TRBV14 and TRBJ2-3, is EAGVTQFPSHSVIEKGQTVTLRCDPISGHDNLYWYRRVMGKEIKFLLHFVKESKQDESGMPNNRFLAERTGGTYSTLKVQPAELEDSGVYFCASSLGQGGTDTQYFGPGTRLTVL.

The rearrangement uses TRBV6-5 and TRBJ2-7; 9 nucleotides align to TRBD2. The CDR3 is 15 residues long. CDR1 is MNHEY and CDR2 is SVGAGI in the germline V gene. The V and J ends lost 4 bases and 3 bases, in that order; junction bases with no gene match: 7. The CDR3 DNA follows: TGTGCCAGCAGTTCCAGCGGGAGGCCATACTACGAGCAGTACTTC. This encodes CASSSSGRPYYEQYF.

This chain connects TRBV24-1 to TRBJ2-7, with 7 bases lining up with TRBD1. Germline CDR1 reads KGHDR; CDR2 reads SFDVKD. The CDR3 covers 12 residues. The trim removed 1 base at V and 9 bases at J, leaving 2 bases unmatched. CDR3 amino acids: CATSDFRDRQYF. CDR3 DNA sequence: TGTGCCACCAGTGATTTCCGGGACAGGCAGTACTTC.

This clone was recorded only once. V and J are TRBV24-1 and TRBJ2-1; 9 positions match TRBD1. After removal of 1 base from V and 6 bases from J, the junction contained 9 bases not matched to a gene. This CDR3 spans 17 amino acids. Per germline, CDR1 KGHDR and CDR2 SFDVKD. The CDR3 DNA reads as TGTGCCACCAGTGATTTATATGGGACAGGGTCGCTCAATGAGCAGTTCTTC. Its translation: CATSDLYGTGSLNEQFF.